A selection of T cell receptor beta chains follows, all from one sample in a study of blood T cell repertoires in COVID-19. The method was immunoSEQ multiplex PCR; TCRdb's version includes in-frame clones alone and lacks a portion of them. The table records 150,000 to 200,000 clones, over 90% of them present only once. The sequenced sample was peripheral blood. Receptors were obtained from a woman aged 55-70 years with COVID-19, enrolled during active disease. Both conserved end residues are part of each CDR3. D genes are given only for firm matches. Clone size appears in some rows only: once, few, many, or a class for an expanded clone.

clone_size	d_call	v_call	j_call	cdr3_nt	cdr3_aa
NA	NA	TRBV10-3	TRBJ1-1	TGTGCCATCAGTGACCCAAGGGGCTACACTGAAGCTTTCTTT	CAISDPRGYTEAFF
NA	TRBD2	TRBV19	TRBJ2-1	TGTGCCAGTAGTCTCGTAGCGGGGAGCTCCTACAATGAGCAGTTCTTC	CASSLVAGSSYNEQFF
NA	NA	TRBV19	TRBJ1-1	TGTGCCAGTGCGACAGGTATGAACACTGAAGCTTTCTTT	CASATGMNTEAFF
NA	NA	TRBV7-6	TRBJ2-1	TGTGCCAGCAGCCGACGACTAGATCCTTACAATGAGCAGTTCTTC	CASSRRLDPYNEQFF
few	NA	TRBV3-1/TRBV3-2	TRBJ2-2	TGTGCCAGCAGCCAAGGCGCAGGGACTCCCGGGGAGCTGTTTTTT	CASSQGAGTPGELFF
NA	TRBD1	TRBV6-6	TRBJ1-5	TGTGCCAGCAGTTACAGGGGGCGCGGGCAGCCCCAGCATTTT	CASSYRGRGQPQHF
NA	TRBD1	TRBV19	TRBJ2-1	TGTGCCAGTAGTGCTGGGACAGGGGTTTTCTATGAGCAGTTCTTC	CASSAGTGVFYEQFF
once	NA	TRBV4-3	TRBJ1-5	TGCGCCAGCAGCCAATCCTCAGGGGCCAATCAGCCCCAGCATTTT	CASSQSSGANQPQHF
few	NA	TRBV18	TRBJ1-2	TGTGCCAGCTCACCACAGTCGGGGATCTATGGCTACACCTTC	CASSPQSGIYGYTF
NA	NA	TRBV2	TRBJ1-4	TGTGCCAGCAGCGTGAATGAAAAACTGTTTTTT	CASSVNEKLFF
NA	NA	TRBV5-1	TRBJ1-1	TGCGCCAGCAGCTTTCAGGGGCCTGAAGCTTTCTTT	CASSFQGPEAFF
NA	NA	TRBV16	TRBJ2-3	TGTGCCAGCAGCGGTGCAGTTAGCACAGATACGCAGTATTTT	CASSGAVSTDTQYF
NA	NA	TRBV9	TRBJ1-3	TGTGCCAGCAGCCGAGGACATCTTAGGGATTTCTCTGGAAACACCATATATTTT	CASSRGHLRDFSGNTIYF
once	NA	TRBV30	TRBJ1-6	TGTGCCTGGACTTTATTTCCCCGGTCACCCCTCCACTTT	CAWTLFPRSPLHF
NA	NA	TRBV20-1	TRBJ1-1	TGCAGTGCTGGTCCAACAGCTGAAGCTTTCTTT	CSAGPTAEAFF
NA	TRBD1	TRBV11-2	TRBJ1-2	TGTGCCAGCAGCTTAGAGCAGGGGGCTTGGGGCTACACCTTC	CASSLEQGAWGYTF
NA	NA	TRBV30	TRBJ1-1	TGTGCCTGGAGTGTAGGCAGGGGATACGGTGAAGCTTTCTTT	CAWSVGRGYGEAFF
NA	NA	TRBV3-1/TRBV3-2	TRBJ1-1	TGTGCCAGCAGCCATGCGCGGCAGAACACTGAAGCTTTCTTT	CASSHARQNTEAFF
NA	NA	TRBV30	TRBJ2-5	TGTGCCTGGAGTGTTGGAGTCAGCCTGCAAGAGACCCAGTACTTC	CAWSVGVSLQETQYF
NA	TRBD2	TRBV6-4	TRBJ2-3	TGTGCCAGCAGGGGACTAGCTTCCTCTTGCACAGATACGCAGTATTTT	CASRGLASSCTDTQYF
NA	NA	TRBV27	TRBJ2-1	TGTGCCAGCGGCCCCGACAATGAGCAGTTCTTC	CASGPDNEQFF
few	TRBD1	TRBV30	TRBJ1-3	TGTGCCTGGGAACAGGGGGCCGGTGGAAACACCATATATTTT	CAWEQGAGGNTIYF
NA	TRBD2	TRBV4-2	TRBJ2-5	TGTGCCAGCAGCCAAGATATAAGCGGGGGGGCTGCAGAGACCCAGTACTTC	CASSQDISGGAAETQYF
NA	NA	TRBV9	TRBJ2-7	TGTGCCAGCAGCGTAGAGGCGGCCCCCTACTACGAGCAGTACTTC	CASSVEAAPYYEQYF
NA	NA	TRBV18	TRBJ1-3	TGTGCCAGCTCACCAGCAGGGGCTGGAAACACCATATATTTT	CASSPAGAGNTIYF
NA	NA	TRBV6-2/TRBV6-3	TRBJ1-2	TGTGCCAGCAGTTTGGATCACTGGAGTGGCTACACCTTC	CASSLDHWSGYTF